A single sample is the source of the 24 T cell receptor beta chains below, sequenced in a study of CXCR3-negative and CXCR3-positive naive CD8 T cells. The libraries of TRB cDNA were constructed through 5' RACE using UMI labels. From the 5' RACE reads, TCRdb lists one entry per CDR3 protein and no DNA. The sample holds 150,000 or so distinct CDR3 sequences. Sequences were obtained from naive CXCR3- CD8+ T cells from blood. Subset here: CD45RO-CCR7+CD27+CD95- naive CD8+ T cells lacking CXCR3 (TNR3-). The origin of the receptors is a human donor in good health. Some clones in this sample may be carry-over from other donors' samples.

J is TRBJ2-2 and V is TRBV6-5; TCRdb's D call of TRBD1 is untestable without DNA. The germline CDR1 and CDR2 sequences are MNHEY and SVGAGI. The CDR3 is made up of 14 amino acids. CDR3 sequence: CASSGQENTGELFF.

The CDR3 protein is CASSLGYSDPEAFF. V and J are TRBV28 and TRBJ1-1. Per the germline V gene, CDR1 is MDHEN and CDR2 is SYDVKM. CDR3 size: 14 residues.

The V call is TRBV29-1, the J call TRBJ1-3; the D call of TRBD1 rests on TCRdb alone, since no DNA is present to check it. CDR3 length: 16 amino acids. Germline-derived CDR1 and CDR2 are SQVTM and ANQGSEA. CDR3 in amino acids: CSVEVVRGVSGNTIYF.

V usage is TRBV7-7 and J usage is TRBJ2-1. Germline-derived CDR1 and CDR2 are SSHAT and FNYEAQ (reference sequence). The CDR3 runs 13 residues. The CDR3 loop reads CASSLRYGHEQFF.

The chain uses TRBV29-1 and TRBJ2-3; the D call from TCRdb, TRBD1, cannot be confirmed without DNA. CDR3 length: 12 residues. Germline CDR1 and CDR2: SQVTM and ANQGSEA. This CDR3 reads CSGRGSTDTQYF.

The V gene is TRBV7-6, the J gene TRBJ2-7. CDR1 and CDR2 (germline): SGHVS, FNYEAQ. This CDR3 has 12 residues. This chain's CDR3 is CASSATSYEQYF.

This chain links TRBV7-9 with TRBJ2-1. The CDR3 consists of 14 residues. The germline V gene encodes CDR1 SEHNR and CDR2 FQNEAQ (reference sequence). The CDR3 sequence: CASSLEVQANEQFF. Filled out from reference TRBV7-9 and TRBJ2-1, the complete variable domain reads DTGVSQNPRHKITKRGQNVTFRCDPISEHNRLYWYRQTLGQGPEFLTYFQNEAQLEKSRLLSDRFSAERPKGSFSTLEIQRTEQGDSAMYLCASSLEVQANEQFFGPGTRLTVL.

The chain is built from TRBV11-3 and TRBJ2-3; TCRdb names TRBD1, which stays unverified in the absence of DNA. Germline V gene lookup returns CDR1 SGHNT and CDR2 YENEEA. The CDR3 spans 14 residues. The CDR3 is CASSRGQGADTQYF.

The chain has TRBV20-1 and TRBJ1-1; TCRdb's D gene call, TRBD1, goes unchecked for lack of DNA. The CDR3 totals 14 residues. Germline CDR1 is DFQATT and CDR2 is SNEGSKA (reference sequence). Here the CDR3 reads CSATIRGDYTEAFF.

The chain has TRBV29-1 and TRBJ1-1; TCRdb's D call, TRBD1, is unchecked because there is no DNA. Germline CDR1 is SQVTM and CDR2 is ANQGSEA. The CDR3 consists of 14 residues. CDR3 region: CSVEGPGEVAEAFF. The complete variable domain, with remaining parts taken from reference TRBV29-1 and TRBJ1-1, reads SAVISQKPSRDICQRGTSLTIQCQVDSQVTMMFWYRQQPGQSLTLIATANQGSEATYESGFVIDKFPISRPNLTFSTLTVSNMSPEDSSIYLCSVEGPGEVAEAFFGQGTRLTVV.

The chain combines TRBV29-1 with TRBJ2-3; TCRdb returns TRBD1, unconfirmable since there is no DNA. The germline V gene encodes CDR1 SQVTM and CDR2 ANQGSEA. The CDR3 runs to 16 residues. The CDR3 region is CSVEDGTGYSTDTQYF.

V usage is TRBV5-5 and J usage is TRBJ2-1; TCRdb names TRBD2, which stays unverified in the absence of DNA. In germline, CDR1 is SGHKS, CDR2 YYEKEE (reference sequence). The CDR3 loop spans 14 amino acids. The CDR3 protein is CASSSSGRGNEQFF. Filled out from reference TRBV5-5 and TRBJ2-1, the complete variable domain reads DAGVTQSPTHLIKTRGQQVTLRCSPISGHKSVSWYQQVLGQGPQFIFQYYEKEERGRGNFPDRFSARQFPNYSSELNVNALLLGDSALYLCASSSSGRGNEQFFGPGTRLTVL.

This chain connects TRBV7-2 to TRBJ2-3. The CDR3 totals 15 residues. Germline assignment: CDR1 SGHTA and CDR2 FQGNSA. The CDR3 here is CASSFLQQGTDTQYF.

CDR3 amino acids: CATRQGNQPQHF. V and J are TRBV15 and TRBJ1-5. The germline V gene has CDR1 LNHNV and CDR2 YYDKDF (reference sequence). CDR3 length: 12 residues.

The chain joins TRBV7-9 to TRBJ2-1; with no DNA, the TCRdb D assignment of TRBD2 cannot be verified. Germline V CDR1 and CDR2: SEHNR, FQNEAQ (reference sequence). There are 13 residues in the CDR3. CDR3 sequence reads: CASSTTSPNEQFF. The variable domain in full, with the rest retrieved from reference TRBV7-9 and TRBJ2-1, is DTGVSQNPRHKITKRGQNVTFRCDPISEHNRLYWYRQTLGQGPEFLTYFQNEAQLEKSRLLSDRFSAERPKGSFSTLEIQRTEQGDSAMYLCASSTTSPNEQFFGPGTRLTVL.

CDR3 loop: CASSRKPPGELFF. V is TRBV27 and J is TRBJ2-2. Per germline, CDR1 MNHEY and CDR2 SMNVEV (reference sequence). The CDR3 is 13 amino acids.

The CDR3 protein is CASSTPTENTGELFF. The chain combines TRBV12-3 or TRBV12-4 with TRBJ2-2; TCRdb outputs TRBD1, but without DNA this stays unchecked. The CDR3 contains 15 residues.

V and J are TRBV3-1 and TRBJ2-4. The CDR3 length is 16 residues. Germline V CDR1 and CDR2: LGHDT, YNNKEL (reference sequence). The chain's CDR3 is CASSQVLPETKNIQYF.

V gene TRBV5-1 combines with J gene TRBJ2-5. The CDR3 is 12 residues long. Germline V gene lookup returns CDR1 SGHRS and CDR2 YFSETQ. Here the CDR3 reads CASSSGRETQYF. The full variable domain, in which reference TRBV5-1 and TRBJ2-5 provide the parts outside the CDR3, is KAGVTQTPRYLIKTRGQQVTLSCSPISGHRSVSWYQQTPGQGLQFLFEYFSETQRNKGNFPGRFSGRQFSNSRSEMNVSTLELGDSALYLCASSSGRETQYFGPGTRLLVL.

The genes are TRBV11-2 and TRBJ2-7; no DNA is available, so the TRBD1 call from TCRdb remains unchecked. Germline values: CDR1 SGHAT, CDR2 FQNNGV. The CDR3 has 15 residues. CDR3 in amino acids: CASSEIPRRIYEQYF.

The V and J genes are TRBV20-1 and TRBJ2-1; TCRdb designates TRBD2, a call that cannot be tested without DNA. There are 18 residues in the CDR3. Germline CDR1 reads DFQATT; CDR2 reads SNEGSKA (reference sequence). CDR3 residues: CSARDLGLAGYSYNEQFF.

The rearrangement uses TRBV7-3 and TRBJ2-7; without DNA, the TCRdb call of TRBD2 cannot be checked. The CDR3 contains 15 residues. CDR1 and CDR2 from the germline V gene are SGHTA and FQGTGA. The CDR3 protein is CASSTGAGGIYEQYF.

The CDR3: CASSLFATSGVNEQFF. This rearrangement joins TRBV28 to TRBJ2-1; TCRdb reports TRBD2, a call that lacks DNA to check it against. Germline CDR1 and CDR2: MDHEN and SYDVKM. The length of the CDR3 is 16 residues. Filled out from reference TRBV28 and TRBJ2-1, the complete variable domain reads DVKVTQSSRYLVKRTGEKVFLECVQDMDHENMFWYRQDPGLGLRLIYFSYDVKMKEKGDIPEGYSVSREKKERFSLILESASTNQTSMYLCASSLFATSGVNEQFFGPGTRLTVL.

The CDR3 loop reads CASSQVTARYYEQYF. The V and J genes are TRBV14 and TRBJ2-7; TCRdb lists TRBD2, though no DNA is available to test this call. Germline CDR1 and CDR2: SGHDN and FVKESK. The CDR3 length is 15 residues.